This note documents a single T cell receptor (beta chain) sequence. Its antigen is still unknown. The CDR3 covers 13 residues. Germline CDR1 SQVTM, CDR2 ANQGSEA. Every TCR library used approximately 4,000 ng of total RNA. cDNA for each sample came from eight separate reactions. Following a re-call of the 5' RACE reads, TCRdb has one entry per CDR3 protein and lacks DNA. The listing records 440,000 or so distinct CDR3 sequences. The source of the sample is a study of monozygotic twins with inflammatory bowel disease. Findings of the study overall: Among twins, concordant and discordant pairs did not differ in repertoire similarity, possibly from limited power. Evidence failed to back one strong IBD-linked signal or clonotype.

The TCR comes from a human donor with ulcerative colitis or Crohn's disease, or a healthy co-twin of an affected twin (not recorded which). The V gene is TRBV29-1, the J gene TRBJ2-7. Sequencing input: blood. The CDR3 sequence is CSVGLKGSYEQYF.